The 26 T cell receptor beta chains in this list originate from one sample, sequenced in a study of siplizumab effects on memory and regulatory T cells. Profiling relied on immunoSEQ multiplex PCR, and the TCRdb table lists in-frame clones only, not all of them. The profile shows around 110,000 clones, around 94% of them singletons. Specimen: non-Treg CD4+ T cells sorted from blood. The source is a human donor in good health.

This clone is a singleton in its sample. The DNA for the CDR3 is TGCGCCAGCAGCCCGGACGGCCACACAGATACGCAGTATTTT. As protein: CASSPDGHTDTQYF. The chain recombines TRBV5-1 with TRBJ2-3; D not resolved. V dropped 4 bases and J dropped 2 bases, with 11 bases sitting between them. CDR1 is SGHRS, CDR2 YFSETQ, per germline. The CDR3 has 14 residues.

This clone has only one observation. This chain uses TRBV5-4 with TRBJ2-5; 8 bases are a match to TRBD1. The CDR3 contains 14 residues. CDR1 is SGHNT and CDR2 is YYREEE in the germline V gene (reference sequence). The V and J ends lost 0 bases and 7 bases, in that order; junction bases with no gene match: 5. The CDR3 reads CASSLDQGAVTQYF. DNA of the CDR3: TGTGCCAGCAGCTTGGATCAGGGGGCCGTGACCCAGTACTTC.

V and J are TRBV5-5 and TRBJ2-3, with D maybe TRBD2 (6 bases). Deletions cut 0 bases from V and 4 bases from J, with 6 bases between. The CDR3 consists of 13 residues. Germline CDR1 is SGHKS and CDR2 is YYEKEE (reference sequence). The CDR3 sequence: CASSLAGADTQYF. The CDR3 DNA follows: TGTGCCAGCAGCTTGGCGGGAGCAGATACGCAGTATTTT.

The chain has TRBV19 and TRBJ2-7, with D possibly TRBD2 on 6 matching bases. The V gene lost 2 bases and the J gene lost 0 bases, with 8 bases spanning the gap. Germline-derived CDR1 and CDR2 are LNHDA and SQIVND (reference sequence). CDR3 size: 14 residues. The CDR3 bases are TGTGCCAGTAGTATACGGGGGAGCTCCTACGAGCAGTACTTC. This translates into CASSIRGSSYEQYF.

The chain couples TRBV2 to TRBJ2-4, with D uncertain. V was pared by 4 bases and J by 0 bases, with 4 bases between. CDR1 SNHLY and CDR2 FYNNEI come from the germline V gene. The CDR3 totals 13 residues. The CDR3 loop reads CASSGIAKNIQYF. Written as DNA, the CDR3 is TGTGCCAGCAGTGGAATAGCCAAAAACATTCAGTACTTC.

The rearrangement links TRBV11-3 to TRBJ2-3, with D possibly being TRBD1 (6 bases). Germline V gene data show CDR1 as SGHNT and CDR2 as YENEEA. This CDR3 is built from 17 residues. The V end was cut by 1 base, the J end by 3 bases, with 17 bases between. The chain's CDR3 is CASSLGGPSRGTDTQYF. The CDR3 DNA reads TGTGCCAGCAGCTTAGGGGGGCCCTCCAGGGGAACAGATACGCAGTATTTT.

The V call is TRBV5-1, the J call TRBJ1-3; TRBD1 aligns across 8 bases. The ends lost 3 bases at V and 2 bases at J; junction bases unmatched: 1. CDR1 is SGHRS, CDR2 YFSETQ, per germline. The CDR3 sequence is 14 residues long. The DNA for the CDR3 is TGCGCCAGCAGCTCGACAGGGGCTGGAAACACCATATATTTT. It codes for CASSSTGAGNTIYF.

The chain uses TRBV29-1 and TRBJ1-1, with 7 bases fitting TRBD1. Germline V gene data show CDR1 as SQVTM and CDR2 as ANQGSEA. Trimming at V came to 4 bases and at J to 3 bases, leaving 11 bases not matched to a gene. This CDR3 has 15 amino acids. CDR3 bases: TGCAGCGTTGGGCAGGGGGGATCGGGTCACACTGAAGCTTTCTTT. Amino acids: CSVGQGGSGHTEAFF.

The genes are TRBV7-2 and TRBJ2-7; TRBD2 aligns across 7 bases. The CDR3 is 16 residues long. CDR1 and CDR2 from the germline V gene are SGHTA and FQGNSA. V shed 1 base and J 3 bases; nucleotides not matched to a gene: 9. This CDR3 reads CASSLDSSGAIYEQYF. CDR3 bases: TGTGCCAGCAGCTTAGATTCCAGCGGGGCTATCTACGAGCAGTACTTC.

The CDR3 protein is CASSTRGTNTEAFF. CDR3 sequence (DNA): TGTGCCAGTAGTACTCGGGGTACAAACACTGAAGCTTTCTTT. The chain is built from TRBV19 and TRBJ1-1; D is ambiguous. Trimming took off 4 bases at V and 2 bases at J, with 11 bases between the two ends. Germline loops: CDR1 LNHDA, CDR2 SQIVND (reference sequence). The CDR3 contains 14 residues.

J is TRBJ2-1 and V is TRBV5-1; D is ambiguous. The V and J ends lost 4 bases and 10 bases respectively, with 18 bases between them. Per the germline V gene, CDR1 is SGHRS and CDR2 is YFSETQ. The CDR3 runs 14 residues. The CDR3 spells CASSHPVATPEQFF. The CDR3 DNA follows: TGCGCCAGCAGCCATCCTGTGGCTACACCAGAGCAGTTCTTC.

The chain carries TRBV4-1 and TRBJ2-3; D not certain. Per germline, CDR1 MGHRA and CDR2 YSYEKL. The CDR3 totals 12 residues. Trimming left V 2 bases short and J 5 bases short, with 5 bases between. The CDR3 nucleotides are TGCGCCAGCAGCCAAATCCGAGATACGCAGTATTTT. Residues: CASSQIRDTQYF.

The genes are TRBV2 and TRBJ1-1, with unresolved D. There are 13 residues in the CDR3. Deletions cut 5 bases from V and 1 base from J, with 8 bases between. Germline CDR1 is SNHLY and CDR2 is FYNNEI. CDR3 DNA sequence: TGTGCCAGCAGTTTCTCAGGGAACACTGAAGCTTTCTTT. Amino acids: CASSFSGNTEAFF.

The chain uses TRBV6-5 and TRBJ1-4; 7 positions agree with TRBD1. CDR1 MNHEY and CDR2 SVGAGI come from the germline V gene. The J segment lost 6 bases and the V segment lost 6 bases, leaving 10 bases of the junction unmatched. The CDR3 contains 15 residues. The CDR3 region is CASRSSTGFDEKLFF. The DNA of the CDR3 is TGTGCCAGCAGGTCGTCGACAGGGTTTGATGAAAAACTGTTTTTT.

The V call is TRBV19, the J call TRBJ1-1; no clear D. The CDR3 is 13 residues long. Deletions cut 9 bases from V and 2 bases from J, with 13 bases between. In germline, CDR1 is LNHDA, CDR2 SQIVND (reference sequence). The CDR3 region has the DNA TGTGCCAGCAGAGGACGGGGAAACACTGAAGCTTTCTTT. This sequence encodes CASRGRGNTEAFF.

The chain carries TRBV30 and TRBJ2-3; no firm D call. This CDR3 has 12 amino acids. V lost 2 bases and J lost 5, with 8 bases in between. CDR1 GTSNPN and CDR2 SVGIG come from the germline V gene (reference sequence). This CDR3 reads CAWSLSRDTQYF. The CDR3 region has the DNA TGTGCCTGGAGTTTATCTAGAGATACGCAGTATTTT.

The chain carries TRBV27 and TRBJ1-6; D unresolved. This CDR3 spans 15 amino acids. Trimming took 3 bases from V and 0 from J, leaving 6 bases between them. The germline V gene has CDR1 MNHEY and CDR2 SMNVEV (reference sequence). Here the CDR3 reads CASSFENSYNSPLHF. The CDR3 DNA sequence: TGTGCCAGCAGTTTCGAGAACTCCTATAATTCACCCCTCCACTTT.

The CDR3 bases are TGTGCCAGCATGACAGGGGCGAACACTGAAGCTTTCTTT. This sequence encodes CASMTGANTEAFF. V is TRBV11-2 and J is TRBJ1-1; 8 nucleotides line up with TRBD1. Germline CDR1 SGHAT, CDR2 FQNNGV. V shed 7 bases, J shed 1 base, and the junction held 2 bases outside the gene matches. The CDR3 contains 13 residues.

The chain recombines TRBV7-3 with TRBJ2-3, with TRBD2 as a possible D gene (6 bases). Trimming took 1 base from V and 5 from J, leaving 13 bases between them. The CDR3 extends over 15 amino acids. The germline CDR1 and CDR2 sequences are SGHTA and FQGTGA. CDR3 loop: CASSLSLARGDTQYF. For the CDR3, the DNA is TGTGCCAGCAGCTTAAGTCTAGCGCGAGGAGATACGCAGTATTTT.

V gene TRBV11-2 combines with J gene TRBJ2-7; D perhaps matches TRBD2 (5 bases). The germline CDR1 and CDR2 sequences are SGHAT and FQNNGV. Trimming took off 5 bases at V and 0 bases at J, with 11 bases between the two ends. The CDR3 runs to 14 residues. The chain's CDR3 is CASSPGLSSYEQYF. In DNA form, the CDR3 reads TGTGCCAGCAGCCCAGGACTCAGCTCCTACGAGCAGTACTTC.

This clone was observed a single time. CDR3 coding DNA: TGTGCCAGCAGCTTCGAGAGCTACGAGCAGTACTTC. This translates into CASSFESYEQYF. This chain joins TRBV5-4 and TRBJ2-7; no firm D call. Looked up from germline, CDR1 is SGHNT and CDR2 is YYREEE (reference sequence). The CDR3 runs 12 residues. The germline V and J ends were trimmed by 2 bases and 3 bases, with 6 bases remaining between them.

The CDR3, as DNA: TGTGCCACCAGCGATACAACGGGAGCGGAACAGGACAGGTCAAACGAGCAGTACTTC. It specifies CATSDTTGAEQDRSNEQYF. The chain has TRBV15 and TRBJ2-7; tentative D call: TRBD1 (7 bases). CDR3 length: 19 amino acids. Deletions cut 5 bases from V and 5 bases from J, with 31 bases between. Germline lookup yields CDR1 LNHNV and CDR2 YYDKDF (reference sequence).

The CDR3, as DNA: TGCGCCAGCAGCTTGGGACCTGGGGGAGTGGCGGGGACCTACGAGCAGTACTTC. This gives the protein CASSLGPGGVAGTYEQYF. The chain uses TRBV5-1 and TRBJ2-7, with TRBD2 as a possible D gene (6 bases). V lost 0 bases and J lost 2, with 21 bases in between. In germline, CDR1 is SGHRS, CDR2 YFSETQ. The CDR3 runs 18 residues.

Comments on this clone: Germline and junction disagree at one end, which may indicate a read error. The chain couples TRBV7-7 to TRBJ2-5, with a tentative D call TRBD2 (5 bases). CDR1 SSHAT and CDR2 FNYEAQ come from the germline V gene (reference sequence). The CDR3 spans 13 residues. The CDR3 nucleotides are TGTGCTAGCAGCTTAGCGAGCGGAGAGACCCAGTACTTC. It yields the protein CASSLASGETQYF.

The V and J genes are TRBV7-2 and TRBJ2-1; D gene uncertain. In germline, CDR1 is SGHTA, CDR2 FQGNSA. Trimming left V 0 bases short and J 4 bases short, with 10 bases between. The CDR3 is made up of 15 amino acids. The CDR3 bases are TGTGCCAGCAGCTTAGCCCCCTCCCGGTACAATGAGCAGTTCTTC. Its protein product is CASSLAPSRYNEQFF.

This clone occurred once. The chain carries TRBV6-1 and TRBJ1-2; the D is unclear. Germline V gene sequence: CDR1 MNHNS, CDR2 SASEGT. The CDR3 runs to 13 residues. Trimming shortened V by 8 bases and J by 0 bases, and 10 bases separated the two germline ends. The CDR3 sequence is CASGERANYGYTF. In DNA, the CDR3 is TGTGCCAGCGGGGAACGAGCTAACTATGGCTACACCTTC.